Here is one TCR beta chain with its context. These data come from a study of blood T cell repertoires in COVID-19. Study-wide background: The United States, Italy and Spain provided the acute and convalescent COVID-19 samples. PBMCs, B-cell-depleted T cells, or T cells were the source of the cDNA or gDNA that made up the material.

Germline V lookup: CDR1 SGHVS, CDR2 FQNEAQ. V lost 2 bases, J lost 9 bases, and 7 bases stayed unmatched. The CDR3 has 15 amino acids. Method: immunoSEQ multiplex PCR; TCRdb's copy keeps in-frame clones and lacks some. The profile shows about 490,000 clones, 70% to 90% of them singletons. The clonotype was recovered from a human donor in a cohort sampled during active COVID-19. The V gene is TRBV7-8, the J gene TRBJ2-2, with 9 nucleotides matching TRBD2. The specimen was peripheral blood. The CDR3 bases are TGTGCCAGCAGCTTATGGGCTAGCGGGAACCGGGAGCTGTTTTTT. It specifies CASSLWASGNRELFF.